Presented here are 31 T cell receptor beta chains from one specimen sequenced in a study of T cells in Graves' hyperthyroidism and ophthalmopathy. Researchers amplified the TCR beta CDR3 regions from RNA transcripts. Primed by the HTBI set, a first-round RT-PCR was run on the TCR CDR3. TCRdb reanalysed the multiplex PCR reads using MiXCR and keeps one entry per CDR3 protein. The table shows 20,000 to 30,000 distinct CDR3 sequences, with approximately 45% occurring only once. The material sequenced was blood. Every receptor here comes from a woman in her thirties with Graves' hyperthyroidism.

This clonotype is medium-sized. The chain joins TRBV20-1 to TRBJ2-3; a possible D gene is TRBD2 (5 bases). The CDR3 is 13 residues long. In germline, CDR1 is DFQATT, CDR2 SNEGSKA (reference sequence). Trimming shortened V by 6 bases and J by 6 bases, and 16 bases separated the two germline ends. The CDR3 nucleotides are TGCAGTGCCACGTCCCTCGGGAAGGATACGCAGTATTTT. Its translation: CSATSLGKDTQYF.

CDR3 protein: CASSDQSLGGYTF. CDR3 nucleotides: TGTGCCAGCAGTGATCAGAGTCTGGGCGGCTACACCTTC. The chain combines TRBV2 with TRBJ1-2; D remains unclear. The germline gives CDR1 SNHLY, CDR2 FYNNEI. V shed 3 bases and J shed 8 bases, with 13 bases lying between them. CDR3 length: 13 residues.

The CDR3 sequence: CASSLRDSSYNEQFF. The CDR3 DNA sequence: TGTGCCAGCAGTCTCCGGGACAGCTCCTACAATGAGCAGTTCTTC. This sequence joins TRBV6-5 and TRBJ2-1; 7 bases are shared with TRBD1. V gave up 5 bases and J gave up 0 bases; unmatched junction bases: 4. The CDR3 has 15 residues. Per the germline V gene, CDR1 is MNHEY and CDR2 is SVGAGI.

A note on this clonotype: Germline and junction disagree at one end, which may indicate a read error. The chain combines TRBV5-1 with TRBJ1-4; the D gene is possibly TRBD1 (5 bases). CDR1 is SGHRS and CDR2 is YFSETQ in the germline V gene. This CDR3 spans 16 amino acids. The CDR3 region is CAGSRDVRSTNEKPFF. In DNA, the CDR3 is TGCGCCGGCAGCCGGGACGTAAGGTCAACTAATGAAAAACCGTTTTTT. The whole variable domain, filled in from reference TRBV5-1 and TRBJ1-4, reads KAGVTQTPRYLIKTRGQQVTLSCSPISGHRSVSWYQQTPGQGLQFLFEYFSETQRNKGNFPGRFSGRQFSNSRSEMNVSTLELGDSALYLCAGSRDVRSTNEKPFFGSGTQLSVL.

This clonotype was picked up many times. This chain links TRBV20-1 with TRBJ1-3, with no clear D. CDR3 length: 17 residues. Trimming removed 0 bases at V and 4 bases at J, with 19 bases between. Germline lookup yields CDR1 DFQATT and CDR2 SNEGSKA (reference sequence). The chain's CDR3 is CSARDLNSGSLGNTIYF. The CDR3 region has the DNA TGCAGTGCTAGAGATCTGAATTCCGGGAGTCTAGGAAACACCATATATTTT.

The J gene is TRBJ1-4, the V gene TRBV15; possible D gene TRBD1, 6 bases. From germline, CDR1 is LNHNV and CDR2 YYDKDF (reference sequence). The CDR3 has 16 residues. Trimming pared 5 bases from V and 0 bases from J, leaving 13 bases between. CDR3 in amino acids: CATSVDRTATNEKLFF. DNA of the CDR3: TGTGCCACCAGCGTCGACCGGACAGCAACTAATGAAAAACTGTTTTTT.

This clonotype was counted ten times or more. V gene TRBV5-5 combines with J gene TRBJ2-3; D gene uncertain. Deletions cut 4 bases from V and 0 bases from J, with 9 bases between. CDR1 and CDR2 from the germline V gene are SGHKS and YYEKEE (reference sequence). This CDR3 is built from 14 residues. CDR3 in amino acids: CASSRAQSTDTQYF. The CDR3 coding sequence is TGTGCCAGCAGCCGGGCGCAAAGCACAGATACGCAGTATTTT.

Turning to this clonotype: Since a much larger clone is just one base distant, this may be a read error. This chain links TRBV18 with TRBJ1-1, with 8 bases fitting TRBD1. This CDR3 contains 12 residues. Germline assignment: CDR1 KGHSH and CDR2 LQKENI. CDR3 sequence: CASSPDRAEACF. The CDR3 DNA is TGTGCCAGCTCACCGGACAGGGCTGAAGCTTGCTTT.

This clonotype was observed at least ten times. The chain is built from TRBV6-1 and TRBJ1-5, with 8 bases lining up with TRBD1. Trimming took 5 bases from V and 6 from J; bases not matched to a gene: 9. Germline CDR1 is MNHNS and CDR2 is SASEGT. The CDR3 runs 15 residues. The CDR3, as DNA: TGTGCCAGCAGTATGGACAGGGCCTTTGGTCAGCCCCAGCATTTT. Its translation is CASSMDRAFGQPQHF.

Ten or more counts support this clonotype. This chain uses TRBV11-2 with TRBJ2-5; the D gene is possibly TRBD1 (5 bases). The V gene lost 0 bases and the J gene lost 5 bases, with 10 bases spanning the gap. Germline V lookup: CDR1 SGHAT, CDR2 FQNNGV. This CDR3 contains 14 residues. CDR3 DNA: TGTGCCAGCAGCTTAGATAGGGGCGCGGAGACCCAGTACTTC. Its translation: CASSLDRGAETQYF.

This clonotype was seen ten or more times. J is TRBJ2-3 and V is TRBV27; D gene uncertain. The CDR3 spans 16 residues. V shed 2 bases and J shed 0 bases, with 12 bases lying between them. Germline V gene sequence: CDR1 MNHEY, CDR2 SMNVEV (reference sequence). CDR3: CASSLVRTFSTDTQYF. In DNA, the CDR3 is TGTGCCAGCAGTTTAGTTCGGACCTTTAGCACAGATACGCAGTATTTT.

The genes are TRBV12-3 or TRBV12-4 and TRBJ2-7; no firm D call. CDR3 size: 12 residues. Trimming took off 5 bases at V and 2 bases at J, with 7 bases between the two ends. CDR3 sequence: CASSGRAYEQYF. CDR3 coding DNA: TGTGCCAGCAGTGGACGGGCCTACGAGCAGTACTTC.

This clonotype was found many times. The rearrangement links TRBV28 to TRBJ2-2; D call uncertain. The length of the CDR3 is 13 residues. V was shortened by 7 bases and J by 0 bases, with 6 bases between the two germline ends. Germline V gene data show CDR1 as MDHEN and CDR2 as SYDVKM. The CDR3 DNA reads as TGTGCCAGCATCCGACCGAACACCGGGGAGCTGTTTTTT. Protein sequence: CASIRPNTGELFF.

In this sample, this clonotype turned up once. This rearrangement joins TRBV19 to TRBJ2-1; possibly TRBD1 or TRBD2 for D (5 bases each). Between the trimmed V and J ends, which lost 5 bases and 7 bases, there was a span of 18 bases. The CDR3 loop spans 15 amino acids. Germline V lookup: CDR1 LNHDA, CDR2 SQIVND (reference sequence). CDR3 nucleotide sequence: TGTGCCAGTAGTGGGGAGAGACAGTCAACTAATGAGCAGTTCTTC. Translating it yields CASSGERQSTNEQFF.

CDR3 in DNA: TGTGCCAGCAGCAAATTCTCTGGGGAGCTGTTTTTT. Its protein is CASSKFSGELFF. The genes are TRBV7-2 and TRBJ2-2; unclear D gene. The CDR3 contains 12 residues. V lost 5 bases and J 8 bases, leaving 9 bases between the germline ends. From germline, CDR1 is SGHTA and CDR2 FQGNSA.

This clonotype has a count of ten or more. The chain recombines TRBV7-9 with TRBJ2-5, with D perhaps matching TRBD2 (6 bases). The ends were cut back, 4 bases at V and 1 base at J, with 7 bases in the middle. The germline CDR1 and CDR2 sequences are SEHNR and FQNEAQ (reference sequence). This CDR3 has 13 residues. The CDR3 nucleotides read TGTGCCAGCAGCTCGGGGGTCCAAGAGACCCAGTACTTC. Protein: CASSSGVQETQYF. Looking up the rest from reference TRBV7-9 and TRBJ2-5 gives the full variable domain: DTGVSQNPRHKITKRGQNVTFRCDPISEHNRLYWYRQTLGQGPEFLTYFQNEAQLEKSRLLSDRFSAERPKGSFSTLEIQRTEQGDSAMYLCASSSGVQETQYFGPGTRLLVL.

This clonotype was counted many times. As DNA, the CDR3 is TGTGCCAGCATCTATGGGGGAATTACTGAAGCTTTCTTT. Amino acid sequence: CASIYGGITEAFF. The chain combines TRBV12-3 or TRBV12-4 with TRBJ1-1; a weak D match, TRBD1 (5 bases). Trimming removed 7 bases from V and 5 bases from J, with 14 bases in between. The CDR3 consists of 13 residues.

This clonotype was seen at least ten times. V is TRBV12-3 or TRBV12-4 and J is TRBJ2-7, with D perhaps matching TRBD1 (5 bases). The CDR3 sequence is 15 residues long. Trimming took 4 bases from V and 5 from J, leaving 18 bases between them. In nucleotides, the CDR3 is TGTGCCAGCAGTTCCAACCGACAGAGTAGAAACGAGCAGTACTTC. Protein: CASSSNRQSRNEQYF.

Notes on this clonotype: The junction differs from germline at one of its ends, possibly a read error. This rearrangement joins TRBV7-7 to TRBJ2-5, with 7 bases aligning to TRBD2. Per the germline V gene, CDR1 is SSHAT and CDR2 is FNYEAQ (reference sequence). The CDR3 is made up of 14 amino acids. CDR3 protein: CASSLAGPKETQYF. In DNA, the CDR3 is TGTGCTAGCAGCTTAGCGGGCCCAAAAGAGACCCAGTACTTC.

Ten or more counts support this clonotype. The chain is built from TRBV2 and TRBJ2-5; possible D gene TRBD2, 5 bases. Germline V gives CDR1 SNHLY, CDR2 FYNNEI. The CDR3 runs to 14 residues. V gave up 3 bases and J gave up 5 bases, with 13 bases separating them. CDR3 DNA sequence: TGTGCCAGCAGTGAGGGTCGGGGTTGGGAGACCCAGTACTTC. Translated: CASSEGRGWETQYF.

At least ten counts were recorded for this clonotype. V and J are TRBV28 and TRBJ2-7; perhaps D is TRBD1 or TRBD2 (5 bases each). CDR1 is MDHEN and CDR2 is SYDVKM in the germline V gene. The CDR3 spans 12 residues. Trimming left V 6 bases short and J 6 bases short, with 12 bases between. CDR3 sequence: CASSRGTREQYF. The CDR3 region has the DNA TGTGCCAGCAGCCGAGGGACGCGCGAGCAGTACTTC.

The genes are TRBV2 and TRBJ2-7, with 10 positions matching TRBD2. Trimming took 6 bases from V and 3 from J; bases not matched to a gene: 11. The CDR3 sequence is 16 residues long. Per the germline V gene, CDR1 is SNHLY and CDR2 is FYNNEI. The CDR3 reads CASRLAGVSVRYEQYF. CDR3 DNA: TGTGCCAGCAGGCTAGCGGGAGTATCCGTCCGCTACGAGCAGTACTTC.

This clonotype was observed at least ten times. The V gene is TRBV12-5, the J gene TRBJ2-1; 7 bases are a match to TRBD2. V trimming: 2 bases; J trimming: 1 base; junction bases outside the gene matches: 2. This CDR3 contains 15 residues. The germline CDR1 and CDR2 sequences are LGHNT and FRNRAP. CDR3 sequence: CASGLISGSYNEQFF. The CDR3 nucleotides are TGTGCTAGTGGTTTGATTAGCGGGTCCTACAATGAGCAGTTCTTC.

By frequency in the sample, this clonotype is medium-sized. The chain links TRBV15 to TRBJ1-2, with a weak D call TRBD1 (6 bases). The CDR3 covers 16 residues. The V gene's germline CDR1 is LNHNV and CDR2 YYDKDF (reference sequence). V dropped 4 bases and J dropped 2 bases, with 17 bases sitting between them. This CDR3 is CATSTTAGAENYGYTF. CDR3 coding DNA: TGTGCCACCAGCACGACCGCAGGGGCAGAGAACTATGGCTACACCTTC.

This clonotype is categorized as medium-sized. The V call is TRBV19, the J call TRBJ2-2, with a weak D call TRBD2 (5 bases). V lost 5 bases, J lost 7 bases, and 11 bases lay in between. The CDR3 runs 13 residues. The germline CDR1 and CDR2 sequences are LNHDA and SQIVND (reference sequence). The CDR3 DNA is TGTGCCAGTAGTCCTGAGGGTTACGGGGAGCTGTTTTTT. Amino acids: CASSPEGYGELFF.

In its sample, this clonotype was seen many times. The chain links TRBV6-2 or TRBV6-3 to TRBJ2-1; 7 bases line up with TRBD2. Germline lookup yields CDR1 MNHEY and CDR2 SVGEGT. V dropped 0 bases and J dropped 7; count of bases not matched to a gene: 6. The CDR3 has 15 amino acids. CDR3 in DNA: TGTGCCAGCAGTTACTCGGCGGGAGCTGGTAATGAGCAGTTCTTC. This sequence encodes CASSYSAGAGNEQFF.

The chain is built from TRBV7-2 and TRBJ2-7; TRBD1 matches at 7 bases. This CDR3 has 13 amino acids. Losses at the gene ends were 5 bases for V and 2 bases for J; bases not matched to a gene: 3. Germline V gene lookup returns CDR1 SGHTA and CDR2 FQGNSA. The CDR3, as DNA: TGTGCCAGCAGCAGGACAGGCACCTACGAGCAGTACTTC. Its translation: CASSRTGTYEQYF.

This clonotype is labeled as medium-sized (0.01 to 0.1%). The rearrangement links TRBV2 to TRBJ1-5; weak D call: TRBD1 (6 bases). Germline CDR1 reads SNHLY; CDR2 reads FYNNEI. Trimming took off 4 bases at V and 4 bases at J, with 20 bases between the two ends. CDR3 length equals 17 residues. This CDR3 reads CASSAGQGHSPNQPQHF. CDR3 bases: TGTGCCAGCAGTGCGGGGCAGGGACACAGTCCTAATCAGCCCCAGCATTTT.

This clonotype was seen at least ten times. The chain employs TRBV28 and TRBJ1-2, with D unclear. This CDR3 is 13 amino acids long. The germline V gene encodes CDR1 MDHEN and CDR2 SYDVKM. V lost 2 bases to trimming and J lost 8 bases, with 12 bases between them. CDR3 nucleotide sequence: TGTGCCAGCAGTTTAATAGGGAACAGAGGCTACACCTTC. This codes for CASSLIGNRGYTF.

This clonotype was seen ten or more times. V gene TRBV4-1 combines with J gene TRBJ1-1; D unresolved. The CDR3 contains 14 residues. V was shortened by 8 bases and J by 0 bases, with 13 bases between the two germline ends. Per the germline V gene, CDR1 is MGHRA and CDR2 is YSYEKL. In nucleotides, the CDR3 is TGCGCCAGCTCAGCGAGCAAAATGAACACTGAAGCTTTCTTT. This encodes CASSASKMNTEAFF.

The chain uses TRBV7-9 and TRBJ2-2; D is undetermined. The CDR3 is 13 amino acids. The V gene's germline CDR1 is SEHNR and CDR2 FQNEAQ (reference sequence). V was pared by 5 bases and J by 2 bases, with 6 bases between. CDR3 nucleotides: TGTGCCAGCAGCCCATCAAACACCGGGGAGCTGTTTTTT. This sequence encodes CASSPSNTGELFF.